This T cell receptor (beta chain) was sequenced during a study of early T cells in non-severe SARS-CoV-2 infection. Study results and caveats: Sequences matched to VDJdb favored anti-spike CD8 responses, while private and CD4 specificities were missed.

The length of the CDR3 is 19 residues. Trimming shortened V by 2 bases and J by 0 bases, and 19 bases separated the two germline ends. Looked up from germline, CDR1 is SNHLY and CDR2 is FYNNEI. In its sample, this clonotype was seen a few times. Its target is not known. One entry per CDR3 protein, called by TCRdb with MiXCR from the 5' RACE reads. The sample holds under 95,000 distinct CDR3 sequences, about an eighth seen once. This clonotype was sampled from an adult who was a healthcare worker with PCR-confirmed SARS-CoV-2 infection or an uninfected control (not recorded which). The V call is TRBV2, the J call TRBJ2-2, with no clear D. The source material was whole blood. CDR3 loop: CASSEIWPWGTTNTGELFF. CDR3 bases: TGTGCCAGCAGTGAAATATGGCCGTGGGGAACCACGAACACCGGGGAGCTGTTTTTT.